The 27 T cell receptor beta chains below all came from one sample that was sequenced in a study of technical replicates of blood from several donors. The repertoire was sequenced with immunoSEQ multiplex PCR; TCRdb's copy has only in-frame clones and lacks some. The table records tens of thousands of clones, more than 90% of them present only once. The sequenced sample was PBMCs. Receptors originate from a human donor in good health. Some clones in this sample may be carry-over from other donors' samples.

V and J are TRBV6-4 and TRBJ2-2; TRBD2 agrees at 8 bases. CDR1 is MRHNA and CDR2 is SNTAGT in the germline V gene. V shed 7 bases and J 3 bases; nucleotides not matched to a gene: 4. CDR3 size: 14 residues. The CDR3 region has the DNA TGTGCCAGCACGGCGGGAGGAGACACCGGGGAGCTGTTTTTT. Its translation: CASTAGGDTGELFF.

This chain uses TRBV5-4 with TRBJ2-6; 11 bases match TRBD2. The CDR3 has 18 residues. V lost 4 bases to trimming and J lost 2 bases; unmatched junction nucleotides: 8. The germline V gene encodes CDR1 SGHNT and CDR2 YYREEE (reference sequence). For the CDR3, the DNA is TGTGCCAGCAGCATCGGGACTAGCGGTGTCGCTGGGGCCAACGTCCTGACTTTC. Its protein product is CASSIGTSGVAGANVLTF.

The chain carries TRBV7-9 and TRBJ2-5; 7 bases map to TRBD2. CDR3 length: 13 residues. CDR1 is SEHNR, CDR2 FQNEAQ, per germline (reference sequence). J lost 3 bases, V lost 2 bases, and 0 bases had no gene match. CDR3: CASSLLAEETQYF. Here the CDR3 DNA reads TGTGCCAGCAGCTTACTAGCGGAAGAGACCCAGTACTTC.

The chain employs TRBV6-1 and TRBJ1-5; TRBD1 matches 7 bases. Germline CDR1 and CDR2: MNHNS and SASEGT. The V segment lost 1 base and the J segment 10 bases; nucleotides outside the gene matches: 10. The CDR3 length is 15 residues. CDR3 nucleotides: TGTGCCAGCAGTGAAGACAGACAGGGCCCCCGTCCCCAGCATTTT. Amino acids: CASSEDRQGPRPQHF.

The CDR3 DNA is TGTGCCAGCAGTTACTCCCTAGGAGCGGGAGTATACGAGCAGTACTTC. Residues: CASSYSLGAGVYEQYF. The chain links TRBV6-5 to TRBJ2-7; 8 positions match TRBD2. This CDR3 spans 16 amino acids. V lost 0 bases, J lost 4 bases, and 8 bases stayed unmatched. CDR1 MNHEY and CDR2 SVGAGI come from the germline V gene.

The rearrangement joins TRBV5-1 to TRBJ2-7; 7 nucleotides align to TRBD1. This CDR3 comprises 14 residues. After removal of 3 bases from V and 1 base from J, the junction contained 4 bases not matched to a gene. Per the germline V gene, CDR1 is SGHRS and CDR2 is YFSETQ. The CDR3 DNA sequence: TGCGCCAGCAGCTATCGACAGGGTTCCTACGAGCAGTACTTC. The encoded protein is CASSYRQGSYEQYF.

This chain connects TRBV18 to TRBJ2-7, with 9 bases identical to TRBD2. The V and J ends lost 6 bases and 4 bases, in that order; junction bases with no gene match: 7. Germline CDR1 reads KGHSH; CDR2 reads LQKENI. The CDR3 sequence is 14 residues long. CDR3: CASSSGGSSYEQYF. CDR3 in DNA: TGTGCCAGCTCCAGCGGGGGGAGTTCATACGAGCAGTACTTC.

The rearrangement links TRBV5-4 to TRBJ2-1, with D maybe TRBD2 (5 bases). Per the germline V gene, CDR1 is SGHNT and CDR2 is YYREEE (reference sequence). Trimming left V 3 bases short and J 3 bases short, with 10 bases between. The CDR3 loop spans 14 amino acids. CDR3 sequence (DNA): TGTGCCAGCAGCTCGAGCGGTTACTACAATGAGCAGTTCTTC. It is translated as CASSSSGYYNEQFF.

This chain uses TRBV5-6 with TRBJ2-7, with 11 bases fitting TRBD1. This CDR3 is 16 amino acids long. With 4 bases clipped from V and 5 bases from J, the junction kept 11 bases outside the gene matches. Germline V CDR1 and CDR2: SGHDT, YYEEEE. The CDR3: CASSVDRGRILDEQYF. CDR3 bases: TGTGCCAGCAGCGTGGACAGGGGGCGCATTCTGGACGAGCAGTACTTC.

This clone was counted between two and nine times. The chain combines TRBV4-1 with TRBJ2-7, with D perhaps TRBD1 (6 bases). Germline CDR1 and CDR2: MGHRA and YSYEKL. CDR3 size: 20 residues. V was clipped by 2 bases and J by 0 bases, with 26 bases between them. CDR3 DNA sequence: TGCGCCAGCAGCCAATCCCCACCACCGAGACAGGCCCCAAGCTCCTACGAGCAGTACTTC. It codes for CASSQSPPPRQAPSSYEQYF.

The CDR3 DNA reads TGTGCTAGTGGTTTGGGACAGGGTTTCGGCTACACCTTC. This encodes CASGLGQGFGYTF. The chain employs TRBV12-5 and TRBJ1-2; 7 bases are a match to TRBD1. Germline trimming cut 1 base from V and 8 bases from J; bases unmatched to any gene: 4. Germline CDR1 LGHNT, CDR2 FRNRAP. CDR3 length: 13 residues.

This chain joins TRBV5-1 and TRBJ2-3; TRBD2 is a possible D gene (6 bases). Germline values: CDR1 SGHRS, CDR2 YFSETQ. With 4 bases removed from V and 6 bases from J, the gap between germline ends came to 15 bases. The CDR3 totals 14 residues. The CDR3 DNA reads TGCGCCAGCAGCATACCCATAGCGGCGGATACGCAGTATTTT. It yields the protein CASSIPIAADTQYF.

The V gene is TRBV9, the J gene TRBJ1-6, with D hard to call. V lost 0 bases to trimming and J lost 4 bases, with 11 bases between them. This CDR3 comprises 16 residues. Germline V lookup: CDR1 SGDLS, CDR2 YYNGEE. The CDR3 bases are TGTGCCAGCAGCGTAGCTTCAGGTCGATATAATTCACCCCTCCACTTT. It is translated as CASSVASGRYNSPLHF. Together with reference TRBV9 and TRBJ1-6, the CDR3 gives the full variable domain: DSGVTQTPKHLITATGQRVTLRCSPRSGDLSVYWYQQSLDQGLQFLIQYYNGEERAKGNILERFSAQQFPDLHSELNLSSLELGDSALYFCASSVASGRYNSPLHFGNGTRLTVT.

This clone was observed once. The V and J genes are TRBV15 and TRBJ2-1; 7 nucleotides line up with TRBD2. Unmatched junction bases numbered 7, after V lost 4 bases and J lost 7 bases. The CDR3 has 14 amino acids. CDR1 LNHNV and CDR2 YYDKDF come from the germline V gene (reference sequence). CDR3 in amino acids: CATSTGLVTNEQFF. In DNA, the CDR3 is TGTGCCACCAGCACAGGACTAGTGACAAATGAGCAGTTCTTC.

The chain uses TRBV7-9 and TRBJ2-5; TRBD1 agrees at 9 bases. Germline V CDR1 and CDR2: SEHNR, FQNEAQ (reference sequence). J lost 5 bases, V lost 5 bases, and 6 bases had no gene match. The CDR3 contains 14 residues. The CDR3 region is CASSPRDRDETQYF. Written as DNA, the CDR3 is TGTGCCAGCAGCCCCCGGGACAGGGACGAGACCCAGTACTTC.

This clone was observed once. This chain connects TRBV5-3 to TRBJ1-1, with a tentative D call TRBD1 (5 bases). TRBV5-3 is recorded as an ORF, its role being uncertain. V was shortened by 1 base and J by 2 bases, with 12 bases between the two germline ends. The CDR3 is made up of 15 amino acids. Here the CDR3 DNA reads TGTGCCAGAAGCTTGTGTGGGACTCATAACACTGAAGCTTTCTTT. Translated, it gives CARSLCGTHNTEAFF.

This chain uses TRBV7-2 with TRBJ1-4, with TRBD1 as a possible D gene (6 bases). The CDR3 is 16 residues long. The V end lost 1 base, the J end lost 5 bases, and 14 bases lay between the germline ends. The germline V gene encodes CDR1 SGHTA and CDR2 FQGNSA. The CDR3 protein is CASSLGQTGTNEKLFF. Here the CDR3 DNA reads TGTGCCAGCAGCTTAGGGCAGACAGGCACCAATGAAAAACTGTTTTTT.

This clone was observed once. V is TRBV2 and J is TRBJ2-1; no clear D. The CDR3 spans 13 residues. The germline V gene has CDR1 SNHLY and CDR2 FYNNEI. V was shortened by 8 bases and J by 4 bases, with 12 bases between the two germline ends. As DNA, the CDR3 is TGTGCCAGCTCTGACTCCGGGTACAATGAGCAGTTCTTC. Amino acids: CASSDSGYNEQFF.

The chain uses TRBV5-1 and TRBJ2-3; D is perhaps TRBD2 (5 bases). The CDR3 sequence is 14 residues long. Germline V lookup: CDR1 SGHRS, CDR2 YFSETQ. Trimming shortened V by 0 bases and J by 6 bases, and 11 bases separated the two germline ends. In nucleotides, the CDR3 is TGCGCCAGCAGCTTGGGGACTGTGACGGATACGCAGTATTTT. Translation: CASSLGTVTDTQYF.

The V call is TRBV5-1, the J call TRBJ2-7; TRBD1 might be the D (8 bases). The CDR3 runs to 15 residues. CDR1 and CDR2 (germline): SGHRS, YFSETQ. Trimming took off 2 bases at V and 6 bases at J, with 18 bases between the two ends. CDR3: CASSLYDRGGGEQYF. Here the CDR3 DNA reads TGCGCCAGCAGCTTATATGACAGGGGCGGGGGCGAGCAGTACTTC.

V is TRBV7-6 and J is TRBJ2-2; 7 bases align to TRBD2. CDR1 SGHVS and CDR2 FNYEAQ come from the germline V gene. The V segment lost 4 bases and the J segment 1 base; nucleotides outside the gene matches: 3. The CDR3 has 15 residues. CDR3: CASSSGLQNTGELFF. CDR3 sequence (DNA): TGTGCCAGCAGCTCGGGACTACAGAACACCGGGGAGCTGTTTTTT. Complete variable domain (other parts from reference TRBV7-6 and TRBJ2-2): GAGVSQSPRYKVTKRGQDVALRCDPISGHVSLYWYRQALGQGPEFLTYFNYEAQQDKSGLPNDRFSAERPEGSISTLTIQRTEQRDSAMYRCASSSGLQNTGELFFGEGSRLTVL.

The CDR3 DNA reads as TGTGCCAGCAGCTTAGAACGACAGGGATCGAACACCGGGGAGCTGTTTTTT. It specifies CASSLERQGSNTGELFF. The V call is TRBV7-6, the J call TRBJ2-2; TRBD1 agrees at 7 bases. The trim removed 1 base at V and 0 bases at J, leaving 5 bases unmatched. Germline V gene sequence: CDR1 SGHVS, CDR2 FNYEAQ. The CDR3 is 17 amino acids.

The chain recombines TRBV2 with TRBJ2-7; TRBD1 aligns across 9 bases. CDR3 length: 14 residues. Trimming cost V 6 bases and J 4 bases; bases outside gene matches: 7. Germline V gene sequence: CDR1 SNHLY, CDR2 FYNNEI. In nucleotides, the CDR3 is TGTGCCAGCAGATCGGGACAGGGACGATACGAGCAGTACTTC. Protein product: CASRSGQGRYEQYF.

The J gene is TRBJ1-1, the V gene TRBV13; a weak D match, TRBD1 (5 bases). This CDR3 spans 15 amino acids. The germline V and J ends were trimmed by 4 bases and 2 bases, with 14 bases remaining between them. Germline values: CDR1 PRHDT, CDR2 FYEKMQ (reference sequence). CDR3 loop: CASSSSNRRNTEAFF. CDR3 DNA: TGTGCCAGCAGCTCCTCAAACAGGAGAAACACTGAAGCTTTCTTT.

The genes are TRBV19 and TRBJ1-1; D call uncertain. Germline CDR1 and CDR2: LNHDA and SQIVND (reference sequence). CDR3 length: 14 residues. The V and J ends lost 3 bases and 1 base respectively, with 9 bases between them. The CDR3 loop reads CASSIRAANTEAFF. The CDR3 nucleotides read TGTGCCAGTAGTATTCGAGCGGCGAACACTGAAGCTTTCTTT.

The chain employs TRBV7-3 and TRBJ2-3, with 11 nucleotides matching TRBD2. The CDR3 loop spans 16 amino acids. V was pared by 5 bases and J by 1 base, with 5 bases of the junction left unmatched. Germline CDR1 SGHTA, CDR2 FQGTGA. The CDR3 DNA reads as TGTGCCAGCAGCCAAAATAGCGGGGGGGGCACAGATACGCAGTATTTT. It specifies CASSQNSGGGTDTQYF.

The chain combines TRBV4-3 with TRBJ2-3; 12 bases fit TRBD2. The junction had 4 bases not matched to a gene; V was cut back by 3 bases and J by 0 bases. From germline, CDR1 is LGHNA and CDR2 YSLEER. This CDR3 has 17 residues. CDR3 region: CASSQALAGGSTDTQYF. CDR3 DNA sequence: TGCGCCAGCAGCCAGGCACTAGCGGGGGGAAGCACAGATACGCAGTATTTT.